A selection of T cell receptor beta chains follows, all from one sample in a study of brain T cells in children with intractable seizures. The assay was immunoSEQ multiplex PCR, and TCRdb's table has in-frame clones only and misses some. Among about 340,000 clones listed, 85% to 95% were seen once. The sequenced sample was peripheral blood, obtained approximately 5 months after surgery. The receptors were gathered from a boy in the first two years of life with tuberous sclerosis and intractable seizures. CDR3s include the opening cysteine and the closing phenylalanine or tryptophan. A D gene is named only where the DNA matches it firmly. Clone size is shown for a subset of rows, as once, few, many or a class of expanded clone.

TRBV2,many,.,TRBJ2-7,15,TGTGCCAGCAGCACCAGACAGCTGAGCTCCTACGAGCAGTACTTC,CASSTRQLSSYEQYF
TRBV30,.,.,TRBJ2-7,11,TGTGCCTGGAGCCGGGTGGGAAGGCAGTACTTC,CAWSRVGRQYF
TRBV11-2,.,TRBD1,TRBJ1-2,14,TGTGCCAGCAGCTCATTACGAAACAGGGGAGGCTACACCTTC,CASSSLRNRGGYTF
TRBV5-1,.,TRBD2,TRBJ2-1,18,TGCGCCAGCAGCTGGCCATTTTCTAGCGGGAGCTCCTACAATGAGCAGTTCTTC,CASSWPFSSGSSYNEQFF
TRBV7-9,.,.,TRBJ2-5,17,TGTGCCAGCAGCTTAGTCCCCAGCGGAGTACTCCAAGAGACCCAGTACTTC,CASSLVPSGVLQETQYF
TRBV5-5,.,.,TRBJ2-7,15,TGTGCCAGCAGCAAATGTCTGATAAATGGCTACGAGCAGTACTTC,CASSKCLINGYEQYF
TRBV13,.,.,TRBJ2-2,17,TGTGCCAGCAGCACAAATACTAGCCCCCGATCTACCGGGGAGCTGTTTTTT,CASSTNTSPRSTGELFF
TRBV19,.,.,TRBJ2-6,19,TGTGCCAGTAGTATAGGGAGTCCTAAACCCCTGTCCGGGGCCAACGTCCTGACTTTC,CASSIGSPKPLSGANVLTF
TRBV7-2,.,.,TRBJ1-1,17,TGTGCCAGCAGCGTCGGGAGATGGGGGGGGATGAACACTGAAGCTTTCTTT,CASSVGRWGGMNTEAFF
TRBV14,once,.,TRBJ2-3,18,TGTGCCAGCAGCCATGGGCTATGGGACGGAGGCCTCACAGATACGCAGTATTTT,CASSHGLWDGGLTDTQYF
TRBV5-1,.,.,TRBJ2-7,13,TGCGCCAGCAGCCCCCCCGGTGGGTACGAGCAGTACTTC,CASSPPGGYEQYF
TRBV5-1,.,.,TRBJ1-2,13,TGCGCCAGCAGCTTGGAGGGCTTGGGAGGCTACACCTTC,CASSLEGLGGYTF
TRBV2,.,.,TRBJ1-5,14,TGTGCCAGCGCCGGGGAACCCCTTCGATGGCCCCAGCATTTT,CASAGEPLRWPQHF
TRBV19,.,.,TRBJ2-7,13,TGTGCCAGTAGCCCGGACAGCTCCTACGAGCAGTACTTC,CASSPDSSYEQYF
TRBV19,.,TRBD1,TRBJ1-1,12,TGTGCCAGTAAACAGGGGGCCACTGAAGCTTTCTTT,CASKQGATEAFF